This T cell receptor beta chain comes out of a study of T cell repertoires in aging, cancer and after chemotherapy. TCR beta rearrangements were amplified from peripheral blood genomic DNA. V lost 6 bases and J lost 10, with 18 bases in between. Per the germline V gene, CDR1 is DFQATT and CDR2 is SNEGSKA (reference sequence). This CDR3 has 12 residues. TRB rearrangements spanning V, D and J were amplified using mixed TRB-A/B primers. Each CDR3 protein is one row after TCRdb ran MiXCR on the multiplex PCR reads. The repertoire holds around 4,800 distinct CDR3 sequences, approximately 71% seen once, with roughly 8.6% in the top ten.

This receptor was identified in a human donor with a solid tumor. The rearrangement joins TRBV20-1 to TRBJ1-2, with D tentatively TRBD1 (5 bases). Sequenced sample: blood. The CDR3, as DNA: TGCAGTGCGGGCAACGGGGGTTCAGCCTACACCTTC. As protein: CSAGNGGSAYTF.